The entry that follows covers one T cell receptor (beta chain) sequence. The data belong to a study of blood T cell repertoires in COVID-19. Libraries were prepared by immunoSEQ multiplex PCR; TCRdb keeps only in-frame clonotypes and omits some of them. The table shows approximately 400,000 clones, with 80% to 90% occurring only once. The V and J ends lost 6 bases and 4 bases respectively, with 9 bases between them. Germline V CDR1 and CDR2: LNHDA, SQIVND (reference sequence). The CDR3 is made up of 13 amino acids. Cohort placement rested on clinical history that participants reported themselves. V usage is TRBV19 and J usage is TRBJ1-4; the D is unclear. Sequencing was carried out using PBMCs or T cells enriched from blood (not recorded which). The source of this sequence is a young man who had recovered from COVID-19. In DNA, the CDR3 is TGTGCCAGTAGCGGGGTTAATAATGAAAAACTGTTTTTT. Amino acid sequence: CASSGVNNEKLFF.